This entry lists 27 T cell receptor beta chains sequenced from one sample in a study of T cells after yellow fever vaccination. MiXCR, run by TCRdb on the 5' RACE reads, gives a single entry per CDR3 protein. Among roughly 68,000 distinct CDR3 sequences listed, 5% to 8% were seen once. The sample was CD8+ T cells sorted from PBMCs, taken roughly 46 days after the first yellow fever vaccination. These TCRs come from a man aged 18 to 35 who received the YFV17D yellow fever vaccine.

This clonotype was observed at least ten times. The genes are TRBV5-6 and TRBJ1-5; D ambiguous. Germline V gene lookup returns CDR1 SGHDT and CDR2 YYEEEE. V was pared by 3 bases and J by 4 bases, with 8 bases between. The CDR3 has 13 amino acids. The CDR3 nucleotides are TGTGCCAGCAGCTCAGCGGGGAATCAGCCCCAGCATTTT. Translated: CASSSAGNQPQHF.

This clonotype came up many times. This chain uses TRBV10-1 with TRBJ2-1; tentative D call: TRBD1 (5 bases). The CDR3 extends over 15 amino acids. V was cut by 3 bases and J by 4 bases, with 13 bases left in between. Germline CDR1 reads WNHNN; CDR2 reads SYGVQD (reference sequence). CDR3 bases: TGCGCCAGCAGTGACAGTGACAGAAATTACAATGAGCAGTTCTTC. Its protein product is CASSDSDRNYNEQFF.

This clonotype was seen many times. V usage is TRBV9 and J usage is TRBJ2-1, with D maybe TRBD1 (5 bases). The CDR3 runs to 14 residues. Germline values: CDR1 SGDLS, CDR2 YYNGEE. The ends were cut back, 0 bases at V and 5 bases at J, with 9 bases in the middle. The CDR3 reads CASSVGIGDNEQFF. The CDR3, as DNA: TGTGCCAGCAGCGTAGGGATAGGGGACAATGAGCAGTTCTTC. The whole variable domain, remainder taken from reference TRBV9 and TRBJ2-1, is DSGVTQTPKHLITATGQRVTLRCSPRSGDLSVYWYQQSLDQGLQFLIQYYNGEERAKGNILERFSAQQFPDLHSELNLSSLELGDSALYFCASSVGIGDNEQFFGPGTRLTVL.

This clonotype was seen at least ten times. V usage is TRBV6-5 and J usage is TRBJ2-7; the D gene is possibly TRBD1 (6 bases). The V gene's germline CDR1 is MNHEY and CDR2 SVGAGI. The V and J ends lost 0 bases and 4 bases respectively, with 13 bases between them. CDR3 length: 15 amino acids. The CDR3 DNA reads TGTGCCAGCAGTTACTCGGTGACAGGACGTTACGAGCAGTACTTC. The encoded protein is CASSYSVTGRYEQYF.

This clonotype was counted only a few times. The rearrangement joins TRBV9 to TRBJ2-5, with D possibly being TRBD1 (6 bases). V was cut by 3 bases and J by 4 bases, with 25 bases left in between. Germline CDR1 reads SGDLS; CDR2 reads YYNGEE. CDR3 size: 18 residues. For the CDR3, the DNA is TGTGCCAGCAGCGAAGGAACAGGGAACACGTTGAGAGGAGAGACCCAGTACTTC. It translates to CASSEGTGNTLRGETQYF.

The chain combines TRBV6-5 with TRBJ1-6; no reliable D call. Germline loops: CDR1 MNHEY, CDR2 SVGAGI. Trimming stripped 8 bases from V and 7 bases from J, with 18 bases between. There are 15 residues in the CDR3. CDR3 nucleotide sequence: TGTGCCAGCCCCGCTAAGGACGGCGAAAATTCACCCCTCCACTTT. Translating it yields CASPAKDGENSPLHF.

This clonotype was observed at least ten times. CDR3 region: CAISESNVGDNYEQYF. In DNA, the CDR3 is TGTGCCATCAGTGAGTCGAATGTAGGAGACAACTACGAGCAGTACTTC. This chain joins TRBV10-3 and TRBJ2-7; D is ambiguous. V lost 0 bases and J lost 3, with 15 bases in between. The CDR3 consists of 16 residues. The germline CDR1 and CDR2 sequences are ENHRY and SYGVKD.

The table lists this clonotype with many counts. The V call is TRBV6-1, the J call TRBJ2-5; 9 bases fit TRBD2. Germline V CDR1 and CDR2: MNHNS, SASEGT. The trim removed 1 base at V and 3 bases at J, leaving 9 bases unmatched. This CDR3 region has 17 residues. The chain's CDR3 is CASSEDLAGSFKETQYF. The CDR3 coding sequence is TGTGCCAGCAGTGAAGATCTAGCGGGGTCGTTCAAAGAGACCCAGTACTTC.

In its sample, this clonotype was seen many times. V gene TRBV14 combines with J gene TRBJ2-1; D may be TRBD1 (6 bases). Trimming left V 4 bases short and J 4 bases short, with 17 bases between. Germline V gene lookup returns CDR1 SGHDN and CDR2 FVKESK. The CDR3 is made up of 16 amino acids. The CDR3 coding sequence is TGTGCCAGCAGCCTACAACCACAGGGCTTATACAATGAGCAGTTCTTC. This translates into CASSLQPQGLYNEQFF.

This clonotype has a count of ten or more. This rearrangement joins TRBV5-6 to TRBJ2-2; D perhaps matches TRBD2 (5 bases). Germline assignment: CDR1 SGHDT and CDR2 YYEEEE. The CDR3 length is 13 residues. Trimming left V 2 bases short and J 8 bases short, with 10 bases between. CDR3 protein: CASSLGGPGELFF. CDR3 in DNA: TGTGCCAGCAGCTTAGGAGGTCCGGGGGAGCTGTTTTTT. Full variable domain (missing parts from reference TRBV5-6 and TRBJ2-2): DAGVTQSPTHLIKTRGQQVTLRCSPKSGHDTVSWYQQALGQGPQFIFQYYEEEERQRGNFPDRFSGHQFPNYSSELNVNALLLGDSALYLCASSLGGPGELFFGEGSRLTVL.

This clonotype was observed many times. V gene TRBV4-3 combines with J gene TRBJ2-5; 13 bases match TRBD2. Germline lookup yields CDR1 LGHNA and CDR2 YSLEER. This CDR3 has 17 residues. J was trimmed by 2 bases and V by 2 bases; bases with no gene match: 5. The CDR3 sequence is CASSQYPGLAGQETQYF. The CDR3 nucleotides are TGCGCCAGCAGCCAATACCCGGGACTAGCGGGACAAGAGACCCAGTACTTC.

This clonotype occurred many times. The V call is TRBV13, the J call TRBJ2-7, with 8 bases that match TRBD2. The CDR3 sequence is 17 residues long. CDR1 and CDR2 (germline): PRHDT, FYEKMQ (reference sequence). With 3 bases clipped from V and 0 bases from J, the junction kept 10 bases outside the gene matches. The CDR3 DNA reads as TGTGCCAGCAGCTTCTTGGCGGGGGGCCACAGCTCCTACGAGCAGTACTTC. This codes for CASSFLAGGHSSYEQYF.

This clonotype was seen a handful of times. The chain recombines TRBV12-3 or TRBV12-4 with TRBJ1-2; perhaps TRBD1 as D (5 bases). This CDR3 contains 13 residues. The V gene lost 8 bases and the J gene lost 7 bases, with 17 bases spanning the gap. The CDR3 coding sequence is TGTGCCAGCTTGACCGCGACTGGGGGTGGCTACACCTTC. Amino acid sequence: CASLTATGGGYTF.

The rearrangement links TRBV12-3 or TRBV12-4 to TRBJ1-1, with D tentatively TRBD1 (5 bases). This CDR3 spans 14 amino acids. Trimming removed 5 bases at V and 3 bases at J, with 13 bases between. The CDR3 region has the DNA TGTGCCAGCAGTCTCGGGGGGTGGGACACTGAAGCTTTCTTT. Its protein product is CASSLGGWDTEAFF.

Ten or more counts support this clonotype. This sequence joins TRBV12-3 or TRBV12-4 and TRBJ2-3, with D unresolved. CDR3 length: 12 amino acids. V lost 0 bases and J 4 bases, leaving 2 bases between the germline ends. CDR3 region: CASSLAADTQYF. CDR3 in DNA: TGTGCCAGCAGTTTAGCCGCAGATACGCAGTATTTT.

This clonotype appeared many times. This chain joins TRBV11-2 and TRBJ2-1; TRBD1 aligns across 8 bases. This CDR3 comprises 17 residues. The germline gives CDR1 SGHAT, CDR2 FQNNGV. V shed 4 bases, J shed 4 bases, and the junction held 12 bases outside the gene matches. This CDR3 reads CASSSQDRVGGYNEQFF. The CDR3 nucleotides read TGTGCCAGCAGCTCCCAGGACAGGGTCGGTGGTTACAATGAGCAGTTCTTC.

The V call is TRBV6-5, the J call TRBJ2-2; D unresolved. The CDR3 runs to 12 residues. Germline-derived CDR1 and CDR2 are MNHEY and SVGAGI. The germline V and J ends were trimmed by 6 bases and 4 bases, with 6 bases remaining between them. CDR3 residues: CASRVTTGELFF. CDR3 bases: TGTGCCAGCAGAGTTACCACCGGGGAGCTGTTTTTT.

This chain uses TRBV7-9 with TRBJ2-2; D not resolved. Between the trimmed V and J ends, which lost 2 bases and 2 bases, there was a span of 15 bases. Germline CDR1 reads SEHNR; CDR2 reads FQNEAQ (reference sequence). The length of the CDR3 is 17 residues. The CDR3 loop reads CASSLLRVLPNTGELFF. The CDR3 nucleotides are TGTGCCAGCAGCTTATTACGGGTCCTCCCTAACACCGGGGAGCTGTTTTTT.

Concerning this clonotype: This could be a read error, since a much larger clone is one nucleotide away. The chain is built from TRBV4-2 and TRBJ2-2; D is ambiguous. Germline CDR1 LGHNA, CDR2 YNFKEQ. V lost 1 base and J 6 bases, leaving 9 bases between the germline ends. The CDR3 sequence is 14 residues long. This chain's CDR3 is CASSQGVNPGELFF. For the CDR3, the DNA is TGTGCCAGCAGCCAAGGGGTAAACCCCGGGGAGCTGTTTTTT.

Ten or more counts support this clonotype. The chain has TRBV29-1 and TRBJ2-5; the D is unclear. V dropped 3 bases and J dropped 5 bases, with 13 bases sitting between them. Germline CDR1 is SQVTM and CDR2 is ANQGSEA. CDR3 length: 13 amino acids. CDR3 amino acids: CSVDSQHPETQYF. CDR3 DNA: TGCAGCGTTGACAGCCAGCACCCGGAGACCCAGTACTTC.

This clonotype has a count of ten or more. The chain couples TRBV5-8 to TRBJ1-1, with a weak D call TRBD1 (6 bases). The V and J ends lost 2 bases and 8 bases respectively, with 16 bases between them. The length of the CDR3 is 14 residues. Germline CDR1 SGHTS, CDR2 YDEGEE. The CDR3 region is CASSFRDTAQEAFF. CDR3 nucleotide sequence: TGTGCCAGCAGCTTTAGGGACACAGCTCAAGAAGCTTTCTTT.

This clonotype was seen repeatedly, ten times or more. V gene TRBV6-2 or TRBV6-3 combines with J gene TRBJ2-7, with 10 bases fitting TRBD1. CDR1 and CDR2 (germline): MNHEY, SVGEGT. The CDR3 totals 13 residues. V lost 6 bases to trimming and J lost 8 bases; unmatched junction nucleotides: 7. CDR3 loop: CASSSGTGDQQYV. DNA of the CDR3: TGTGCCAGCAGCTCCGGGACAGGGGATCAGCAGTACGTC.

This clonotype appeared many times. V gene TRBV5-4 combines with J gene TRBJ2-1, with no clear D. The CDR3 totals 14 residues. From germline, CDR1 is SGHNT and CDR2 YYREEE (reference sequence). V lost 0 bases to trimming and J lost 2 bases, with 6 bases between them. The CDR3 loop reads CASSLGETYNEQFF. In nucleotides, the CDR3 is TGTGCCAGCAGCTTGGGCGAGACCTACAATGAGCAGTTCTTC.

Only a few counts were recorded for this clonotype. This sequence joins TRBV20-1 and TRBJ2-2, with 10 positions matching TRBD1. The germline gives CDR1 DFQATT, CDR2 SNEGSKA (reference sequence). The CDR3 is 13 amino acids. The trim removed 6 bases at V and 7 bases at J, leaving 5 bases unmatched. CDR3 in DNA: TGCAGTGCGCCGACAGGGGGCCTCGGGGAGCTGTTTTTT. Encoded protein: CSAPTGGLGELFF.

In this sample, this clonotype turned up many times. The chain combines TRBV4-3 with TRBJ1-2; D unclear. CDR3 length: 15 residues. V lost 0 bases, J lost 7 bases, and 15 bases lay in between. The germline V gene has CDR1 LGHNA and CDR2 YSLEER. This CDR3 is CASSQDQLPASGYTF. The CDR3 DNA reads TGCGCCAGCAGCCAAGATCAACTCCCTGCTTCTGGCTACACCTTC.

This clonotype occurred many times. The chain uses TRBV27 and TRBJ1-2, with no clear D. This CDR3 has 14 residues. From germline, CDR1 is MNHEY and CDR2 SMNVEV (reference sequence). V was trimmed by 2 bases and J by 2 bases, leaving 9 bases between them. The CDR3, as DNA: TGTGCCAGCAGTTTACAAGGGTCAAACTATGGCTACACCTTC. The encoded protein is CASSLQGSNYGYTF.

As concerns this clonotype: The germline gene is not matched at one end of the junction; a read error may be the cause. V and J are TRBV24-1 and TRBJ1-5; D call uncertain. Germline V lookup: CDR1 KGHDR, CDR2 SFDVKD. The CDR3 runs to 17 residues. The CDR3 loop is CGTSYAAASHSNQPQHF. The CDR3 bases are TGTGGCACCAGTTATGCGGCGGCAAGTCATAGCAATCAGCCCCAGCATTTT.